This TCR beta chain was found in a study of metastatic and nonmetastatic thyroid tumors. At the level of the study: Repertoires of blood and of tissue (tumor or nodule) from malignant and benign thyroid patients were compared.

General observations from the study: Patients with malignant thyroid tumors reportedly had significantly higher TCR beta diversity than those with benign nodules, in blood and tumor.

The V and J ends lost 3 bases and 2 bases, in that order; junction bases with no gene match: 4. Germline V gene sequence: CDR1 DFQATT, CDR2 SNEGSKA (reference sequence). The CDR3 loop spans 14 amino acids. Thyroid surgery was performed in patients who had received no treatment beforehand. How the authors handled the data: To classify distant metastasis in papillary thyroid cancer, a model was built from CDR3 differences across clinicopathological groups. TCRdb recomputed clones from the PCR reads via MiXCR. TCRdb assigned the V and J calls; the authors' analysis was not used. The table lists around 19,000 clones, around 34% of them singletons. In regard to this clone: No antigen is known for it.

Material for sequencing was tumor tissue. The chain recombines TRBV20-1 with TRBJ2-1, with TRBD2 identical over 7 bases. The sequence was obtained from a female donor with papillary thyroid cancer or a benign thyroid nodule (not recorded which). Some clones in this sample may be carry-over from other donors' samples. CDR3 amino acids: CSASPGLAYNEQFF. CDR3 in DNA: TGCAGTGCTAGCCCCGGACTAGCCTACAATGAGCAGTTCTTC.